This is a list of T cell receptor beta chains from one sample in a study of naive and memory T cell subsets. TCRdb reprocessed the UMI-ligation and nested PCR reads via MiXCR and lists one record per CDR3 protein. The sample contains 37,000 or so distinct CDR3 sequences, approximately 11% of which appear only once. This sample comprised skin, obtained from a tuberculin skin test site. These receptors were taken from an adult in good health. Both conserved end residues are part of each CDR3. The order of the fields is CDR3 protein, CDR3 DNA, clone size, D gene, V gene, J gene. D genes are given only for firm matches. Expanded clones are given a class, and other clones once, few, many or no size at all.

cdr3_aa: CASSVLVEQYF
cdr3_nt: TGTGCCAGCAGTGTTTTAGTGGAGCAGTACTTC
clone_size: few
d_call: -
v_call: TRBV28
j_call: TRBJ2-7

cdr3_aa: CASSRTGTSGNEQFF
cdr3_nt: TGTGCCAGCAGTCGAACCGGGACCTCCGGCAATGAGCAGTTCTTC
clone_size: many
d_call: -
v_call: TRBV12-3/TRBV12-4
j_call: TRBJ2-1

cdr3_aa: CSARQGASGNTIYF
cdr3_nt: TGCAGTGCTAGACAGGGGGCCTCTGGAAACACCATATATTTT
clone_size: -
d_call: TRBD1
v_call: TRBV20-1
j_call: TRBJ1-3

cdr3_aa: CSVGEGRGGYTF
cdr3_nt: TGCAGCGTTGGAGAGGGGCGAGGTGGCTACACCTTC
clone_size: -
d_call: -
v_call: TRBV29-1
j_call: TRBJ1-2

cdr3_aa: CASSQTSGETQYF
cdr3_nt: TGTGCCAGCTCACAGACCTCCGGGGAGACCCAGTACTTC
clone_size: few
d_call: -
v_call: TRBV18
j_call: TRBJ2-5

cdr3_aa: CASSARTGIGELFF
cdr3_nt: TGTGCCAGCAGTGCCCGGACAGGGATCGGGGAGCTGTTTTTT
clone_size: many
d_call: TRBD1
v_call: TRBV2
j_call: TRBJ2-2

cdr3_aa: CASSQDRNTDTQYF
cdr3_nt: TGCGCCAGCAGCCAAGATCGGAACACAGATACGCAGTATTTT
clone_size: large
d_call: -
v_call: TRBV4-1
j_call: TRBJ2-3

cdr3_aa: CAISDLNSGNTIYF
cdr3_nt: TGTGCCATCAGTGACTTGAACTCTGGAAACACCATATATTTT
clone_size: many
d_call: -
v_call: TRBV10-3
j_call: TRBJ1-3

cdr3_aa: CSARGADMGEKLFF
cdr3_nt: TGCAGTGCTAGAGGTGCGGACATGGGAGAAAAACTGTTTTTT
clone_size: -
d_call: -
v_call: TRBV20-1
j_call: TRBJ1-4

cdr3_aa: CASSVTTSGGANEQFF
cdr3_nt: TGTGCCAGCAGTGTTACGACTAGCGGGGGGGCCAATGAGCAGTTCTTC
clone_size: few
d_call: TRBD2
v_call: TRBV2
j_call: TRBJ2-1

cdr3_aa: CSASRDELSPSDTQYF
cdr3_nt: TGCAGTGCTAGCCGGGATGAGCTTTCGCCCTCAGATACGCAGTATTTT
clone_size: -
d_call: -
v_call: TRBV20-1
j_call: TRBJ2-3